These 16 T cell receptor beta chains originate from one sample sequenced in a study of Ad26.COV2.S vaccination and SARS-CoV-2 variants. The treatment here: approximately 18 received Ad26.COV2.S at low or high dose, single or two shots; about five received placebo; per-sample allocation not given. On day 63 after the first injection, vaccine and placebo recipients gave samples. This table comes from immunoSEQ multiplex PCR, and its TCRdb copy is limited to in-frame clones, with some not included. Of about 480,000 clones listed, roughly 87% are singletons. Sequencing used peripheral blood, obtained in a trial of Ad26.COV2.S vaccine versus placebo. The receptors derive from a person aged 18 to 65 who received the Ad26.COV2.S COVID-19 vaccine or a placebo.

The chain carries TRBV7-9 and TRBJ1-6, with a possible D match to TRBD1 (5 bases). CDR1 SEHNR and CDR2 FQNEAQ come from the germline V gene (reference sequence). The CDR3 is 17 residues long. The V gene lost 4 bases and the J gene lost 6 bases, with 19 bases spanning the gap. The CDR3 coding sequence is TGTGCCAGCAGCTCCCTCCCGACGGGGCTTGGTAATTCACCCCTCCACTTT. Its translation: CASSSLPTGLGNSPLHF.

The genes are TRBV3-1 (or the pseudogene TRBV3-2) and TRBJ2-2; a possible D gene is TRBD2 (5 bases). The V end lost 1 base, the J end lost 3 bases, and 15 bases lay between the germline ends. This CDR3 comprises 17 residues. The V gene's germline CDR1 is LGHDT and CDR2 YNNKEL (reference sequence). CDR3 loop: CASSQVTLEDYTGELFF. The CDR3 DNA is TGTGCCAGCAGCCAAGTGACCCTAGAGGACTACACCGGGGAGCTGTTTTTT.

As regards this clone: A junction boundary mismatches the germline segment, possibly from a read error. This chain links TRBV5-4 with TRBJ1-2; TRBD1 matches 9 bases. The germline V gene has CDR1 SGHNT and CDR2 YYREEE (reference sequence). CDR3 length: 13 residues. CDR3 nucleotides: TGTGCCAGCAGCCTCCCGGGGACAGGGATATTCTCCTTC. This sequence encodes CASSLPGTGIFSF.

The chain is built from TRBV20-1 and TRBJ2-7, with 14 bases identical to TRBD2. Germline V gives CDR1 DFQATT, CDR2 SNEGSKA (reference sequence). This CDR3 is 15 amino acids long. The V segment lost 3 bases and the J segment 5 bases; nucleotides outside the gene matches: 6. The CDR3 spells CSASSGTSGRHEQYF. In DNA form, the CDR3 reads TGCAGTGCTAGTTCCGGGACTAGCGGGAGACACGAGCAGTACTTC.

V is TRBV7-2 and J is TRBJ2-7; TRBD2 agrees at 8 bases. V was clipped by 5 bases and J by 8 bases; unmatched bases: 11. CDR3 size: 14 residues. The germline CDR1 and CDR2 sequences are SGHTA and FQGNSA. The CDR3 DNA reads TGTGCCAGCAGCCCCGCCGGGGCGGGGGGAAAGCAGTACTTC. It codes for CASSPAGAGGKQYF.

This chain uses TRBV19 with TRBJ2-3, with D uncertain. The germline CDR1 and CDR2 sequences are LNHDA and SQIVND (reference sequence). This CDR3 comprises 11 residues. The ends were cut back, 5 bases at V and 5 bases at J, with 5 bases in the middle. The CDR3 nucleotides read TGTGCCAGTAGTCAGAGAGATACGCAGTATTTT. Its protein product is CASSQRDTQYF.

The chain recombines TRBV29-1 with TRBJ2-7, with D possibly being TRBD2 (6 bases). The germline V gene has CDR1 SQVTM and CDR2 ANQGSEA. The CDR3 loop spans 12 amino acids. V lost 7 bases and J 5 bases, leaving 15 bases between the germline ends. The CDR3 protein is CSANRGTHEQYF. In DNA, the CDR3 is TGCAGCGCGAACCGGGGGACCCACGAGCAGTACTTC.

The chain recombines TRBV6-5 with TRBJ2-1, with D unresolved. V shed 5 bases and J shed 3 bases, with 8 bases lying between them. Germline assignment: CDR1 MNHEY and CDR2 SVGAGI. The CDR3 has 13 amino acids. CDR3 protein: CASSTGLYNEQFF. The CDR3 nucleotides are TGTGCCAGCAGTACCGGGCTCTACAATGAGCAGTTCTTC.

This clone was detected only once. This chain joins TRBV6-6 and TRBJ2-1, with TRBD2 matching 10 bases. The germline CDR1 and CDR2 sequences are MNHNY and SVGAGI (reference sequence). The J segment lost 6 bases and the V segment lost 11 bases, leaving 16 bases of the junction unmatched. The CDR3 loop spans 16 amino acids. CDR3 coding DNA: TGTGCCGCGGGGGTGCTAGCGGGAGTTTCGGCCAATGAGCAGTTCTTC. This encodes CAAGVLAGVSANEQFF.

This chain uses TRBV29-1 with TRBJ2-3; D remains ambiguous. The CDR3 sequence is 12 residues long. Trimming stripped 5 bases from V and 1 base from J, with 7 bases between. The germline V gene has CDR1 SQVTM and CDR2 ANQGSEA. DNA of the CDR3: TGCAGCGTTACCGACGGCACAGATACGCAGTATTTT. This encodes CSVTDGTDTQYF.

This chain links TRBV5-1 with TRBJ1-2; D gene unclear. The V gene's germline CDR1 is SGHRS and CDR2 YFSETQ. The V and J ends lost 0 bases and 5 bases respectively, with 11 bases between them. This CDR3 has 14 amino acids. CDR3 region: CASSLETVRYGYTF. As DNA, the CDR3 is TGCGCCAGCAGCTTGGAAACCGTTCGGTATGGCTACACCTTC.

The chain combines TRBV29-1 with TRBJ1-1; 8 positions match TRBD1. This CDR3 contains 12 residues. Germline lookup yields CDR1 SQVTM and CDR2 ANQGSEA. With 4 bases clipped from V and 6 bases from J, the junction kept 4 bases outside the gene matches. CDR3 nucleotide sequence: TGCAGCGTTGTTCCGGGACAGGCTGAAGCTTTCTTT. It encodes CSVVPGQAEAFF. The full variable domain, with the rest looked up from reference TRBV29-1 and TRBJ1-1, is SAVISQKPSRDICQRGTSLTIQCQVDSQVTMMFWYRQQPGQSLTLIATANQGSEATYESGFVIDKFPISRPNLTFSTLTVSNMSPEDSSIYLCSVVPGQAEAFFGQGTRLTVV.

The chain is built from TRBV6-7 and TRBJ1-1; TRBD1 is a possible D gene (6 bases). TRBV6-7 is treated as an ORF (open reading frame) with a function not yet certain. The CDR3 is 16 residues long. V dropped 2 bases and J dropped 1 base, with 14 bases sitting between them. Here the CDR3 DNA reads TGTGCCAGCAGTTACACCTCGAGACAGGAGAACACTGAAGCTTTCTTT. It yields the protein CASSYTSRQENTEAFF.

This clone was picked up one time. The J gene is TRBJ2-7, the V gene TRBV5-1; D not certain. Per germline, CDR1 SGHRS and CDR2 YFSETQ. V gave up 0 bases and J gave up 6 bases, with 7 bases separating them. The length of the CDR3 is 12 residues. The CDR3 DNA reads as TGCGCCAGCAGCTTGGTTTCTGCCGAGCAGTACTTC. This encodes CASSLVSAEQYF. Based on the CDR3 plus reference TRBV5-1 and TRBJ2-7, the full variable domain is KAGVTQTPRYLIKTRGQQVTLSCSPISGHRSVSWYQQTPGQGLQFLFEYFSETQRNKGNFPGRFSGRQFSNSRSEMNVSTLELGDSALYLCASSLVSAEQYFGPGTRLTVT.

CDR3 residues: CASSLAGRTYEQYF. The CDR3, as DNA: TGTGCCAGCAGCTTGGCCGGACGGACCTACGAGCAGTACTTC. The chain joins TRBV5-4 to TRBJ2-7; no clear D gene. This CDR3 contains 14 residues. The germline CDR1 and CDR2 sequences are SGHNT and YYREEE (reference sequence). V dropped 0 bases and J dropped 2 bases, with 9 bases sitting between them.

The chain recombines TRBV28 with TRBJ1-2; a possible D gene is TRBD1 (6 bases). The V gene lost 8 bases and the J gene lost 2 bases, with 15 bases spanning the gap. CDR1 and CDR2 from the germline V gene are MDHEN and SYDVKM. The CDR3 spans 14 residues. CDR3 loop: CASQMQQGNYGYTF. CDR3 DNA sequence: TGTGCCAGCCAAATGCAACAGGGAAACTATGGCTACACCTTC.